A single sample is the source of the 17 T cell receptor beta chains below, sequenced in a study of shared clonotypes between healthy human individuals. The method was immunoSEQ multiplex PCR; TCRdb's version includes in-frame clones alone and lacks a portion of them. Among 1.5 million to 2.5 million clones, approximately 94% were seen once, and the ten largest hold under 1.5%. Naivety among CD8 cells was defined by CD45RO negativity and positive CCR7 selection, thereby excluding terminally differentiated effector memory CD45RA+ cells. Sequenced input: naive CD8+ T cells sorted from blood. These receptors were collected from a man aged 18-30 years in good health.

Here the CDR3 DNA reads TGTGCCAGCAGCTCCCTGACAACACCTTCCTACGAGCAGTACTTC. Translating it yields CASSSLTTPSYEQYF. The gene calls are TRBV7-9 and TRBJ2-7; D uncertain. This CDR3 spans 15 amino acids. From germline, CDR1 is SEHNR and CDR2 FQNEAQ (reference sequence). The V end was cut by 4 bases, the J end by 1 base, with 14 bases between.

As to this clone: Other nucleotide sequences in the sample specify the same CDR3. This rearrangement joins TRBV27 to TRBJ2-1; D might be TRBD1 or TRBD2, each matching 6 bases. V gave up 6 bases and J gave up 9 bases, with 9 bases separating them. Germline loops: CDR1 MNHEY, CDR2 SMNVEV (reference sequence). CDR3 size: 11 residues. Written as DNA, the CDR3 is TGTGCCAGCAGCAGGGGAGGTGAGCAGTTCTTC. Residues: CASSRGGEQFF.

The genes are TRBV6-6 and TRBJ2-7, with 7 bases aligning to TRBD1. Germline CDR1 and CDR2: MNHNY and SVGAGI (reference sequence). With 4 bases clipped from V and 5 bases from J, the junction kept 8 bases outside the gene matches. CDR3 length: 14 residues. In DNA form, the CDR3 reads TGTGCCAGCAGTTCTCCGACAGGGACCCACGAGCAGTACTTC. As protein: CASSSPTGTHEQYF.

The sample holds one count of this clone. The chain has TRBV5-4 and TRBJ2-5; possible D gene TRBD1, 6 bases. This CDR3 comprises 13 residues. In germline, CDR1 is SGHNT, CDR2 YYREEE (reference sequence). The V gene lost 4 bases and the J gene lost 5 bases, with 12 bases spanning the gap. For the CDR3, the DNA is TGTGCCAGCAGCCACAGGGATTGGGAGACCCAGTACTTC. Translated, it gives CASSHRDWETQYF.

The rearrangement links TRBV11-2 to TRBJ2-3; 15 bases align to TRBD2. V was clipped by 5 bases and J by 2 bases; unmatched bases: 8. The CDR3 length is 18 residues. Germline loops: CDR1 SGHAT, CDR2 FQNNGV. The CDR3 spells CASSGGTSGRTLTDTQYF. CDR3 coding DNA: TGTGCCAGCAGCGGGGGGACTAGCGGGAGGACCCTCACAGATACGCAGTATTTT.

Points on this clone: The sample contains more than one DNA sequence encoding this CDR3. The J gene is TRBJ2-7, the V gene TRBV4-1, with no clear D. Germline lookup yields CDR1 MGHRA and CDR2 YSYEKL. The germline V and J ends were trimmed by 0 bases and 4 bases, with 7 bases remaining between them. The CDR3 is 13 amino acids. The CDR3 is CASSQDGPYEQYF. The CDR3 nucleotides are TGCGCCAGCAGCCAAGATGGGCCGTACGAGCAGTACTTC.

The genes are TRBV30 and TRBJ1-6; D is uncertain. In germline, CDR1 is GTSNPN, CDR2 SVGIG (reference sequence). V lost 5 bases and J 8 bases, leaving 13 bases between the germline ends. This CDR3 spans 13 amino acids. The CDR3 region is CAWEPGSDSPLHF. CDR3 sequence (DNA): TGTGCCTGGGAGCCCGGATCGGATTCACCCCTCCACTTT.

The chain links TRBV10-3 to TRBJ2-1, with D maybe TRBD2 (5 bases). The V gene lost 4 bases and the J gene lost 8 bases, with 15 bases spanning the gap. Germline loops: CDR1 ENHRY, CDR2 SYGVKD. This CDR3 contains 14 residues. CDR3 residues: CAISGRDRMDEQFF. Written as DNA, the CDR3 is TGTGCCATCAGTGGCCGGGATAGGATGGATGAGCAGTTCTTC.

This clone appeared a single time. V gene TRBV5-4 combines with J gene TRBJ2-7, with D tentatively TRBD1 or TRBD2 (5 bases each). The CDR3 sequence is 14 residues long. Germline values: CDR1 SGHNT, CDR2 YYREEE (reference sequence). Trimming shortened V by 0 bases and J by 5 bases, and 12 bases separated the two germline ends. The DNA for the CDR3 is TGTGCCAGCAGCTTGGCCGGGGAAGGGGACGAGCAGTACTTC. This translates into CASSLAGEGDEQYF.

The chain has TRBV30 and TRBJ2-6; 8 positions agree with TRBD1. The CDR3 length is 18 residues. The J segment lost 2 bases and the V segment lost 1 base, leaving 10 bases of the junction unmatched. Germline CDR1 GTSNPN, CDR2 SVGIG (reference sequence). CDR3 in DNA: TGTGCCTGGAGTGAATGGACAGGGTTCACTCCTGGGGCCAACGTCCTGACTTTC. The encoded protein is CAWSEWTGFTPGANVLTF.

The chain couples TRBV19 to TRBJ2-2; 8 bases line up with TRBD1. The CDR3 is 17 amino acids. J lost 1 base, V lost 3 bases, and 7 bases had no gene match. Germline V lookup: CDR1 LNHDA, CDR2 SQIVND (reference sequence). The CDR3, as DNA: TGTGCCAGTAGTATCCCAGCGGACAGGGAGAACACCGGGGAGCTGTTTTTT. Protein sequence: CASSIPADRENTGELFF.

The genes are TRBV4-3 and TRBJ2-3; weak D call: TRBD2 (8 bases). Germline V CDR1 and CDR2: LGHNA, YSLEER. The CDR3 is 15 amino acids. Trimming shortened V by 3 bases and J by 5 bases, and 15 bases separated the two germline ends. The CDR3 here is CASSQDRSGRDTQYF. The CDR3 DNA sequence: TGCGCCAGCAGCCAGGACAGGAGCGGGAGAGATACGCAGTATTTT.

The chain combines TRBV27 with TRBJ2-7; 8 positions match TRBD1. CDR3 length: 14 residues. Germline lookup yields CDR1 MNHEY and CDR2 SMNVEV (reference sequence). The V segment lost 4 bases and the J segment 5 bases; nucleotides outside the gene matches: 7. The DNA of the CDR3 is TGTGCCAGCAGTTCCCGGACAGGGTTCAACGAGCAGTACTTC. It specifies CASSSRTGFNEQYF.

The rearrangement joins TRBV5-6 to TRBJ1-4, with D possibly TRBD1 on 5 matching bases. The CDR3 runs to 15 residues. The germline V gene has CDR1 SGHDT and CDR2 YYEEEE. V lost 0 bases and J 7 bases, leaving 13 bases between the germline ends. The DNA for the CDR3 is TGTGCCAGCAGCTTGGTCGGGGCTACGGGTGAAAAACTGTTTTTT. It translates to CASSLVGATGEKLFF.

This clone was seen only once. Other DNA sequences in this specimen translate into the identical CDR3. The genes are TRBV6-5 and TRBJ2-5, with D perhaps TRBD2 (5 bases). V was trimmed by 2 bases and J by 2 bases, leaving 6 bases between them. CDR1 and CDR2 from the germline V gene are MNHEY and SVGAGI. This CDR3 has 13 residues. CDR3 loop: CASSYGEQETQYF. The DNA for the CDR3 is TGTGCCAGCAGTTACGGGGAGCAAGAGACCCAGTACTTC.

This clone came up a few times. V usage is TRBV11-2 and J usage is TRBJ1-1, with D unclear. CDR1 and CDR2 (germline): SGHAT, FQNNGV. V lost 5 bases and J lost 1, with 2 bases in between. This CDR3 region has 11 residues. As DNA, the CDR3 is TGTGCCAGCAGCCAGAACACTGAAGCTTTCTTT. Its protein is CASSQNTEAFF.

This clone was found once. The genes are TRBV5-6 and TRBJ2-3; 10 bases line up with TRBD2. The CDR3 sequence is 17 residues long. CDR1 and CDR2 from the germline V gene are SGHDT and YYEEEE. V shed 1 base and J 0 bases; nucleotides not matched to a gene: 5. As DNA, the CDR3 is TGTGCCAGCAGCTTGACTAGCGGGGCGCATAGCACAGATACGCAGTATTTT. This encodes CASSLTSGAHSTDTQYF.